This T cell receptor (beta chain) was sequenced for a study of blood T cell repertoires in COVID-19. The overall study: Whether acute or convalescent, the COVID-19 samples came from the United States, Italy and Spain. Nucleic acid was either cDNA or gDNA, and it came from T cells, B-cell-depleted T cells, or PBMCs.

CDR1 and CDR2 (germline): MNHEY, SMNVEV (reference sequence). V was cut by 4 bases and J by 5 bases, with 11 bases left in between. CDR3 length: 13 amino acids. Original processing notes: Amplification from reference gene primers served as the basis for estimated nucleated cell counts. The protocol was immunoSEQ multiplex PCR, while the TCRdb copy is restricted to in-frame clones and leaves out a portion. The DNA was the basis for D and trimming; V, J and clone size are from that table. Of about 210,000 clones detected, approximately 84% appear once; the ten largest clones hold less than 8%. This clone appeared a few times.

The TCR was taken from a woman aged 45-65 years with active or convalescent COVID-19. The J gene is TRBJ1-1, the V gene TRBV27, with unresolved D. The sequenced sample was peripheral blood. CDR3 sequence (DNA): TGTGCCAGCAGTTCCGATTTAGTTACTGAAGCTTTCTTT. Amino acid sequence: CASSSDLVTEAFF.